This T cell receptor (beta chain) was sequenced in a study of shared clonotypes between healthy human individuals. As for the study in general: Donors were a couple of women and a few men aged 18 to 49. Study-wide results and limits: An anticipated effect of sequencing depth on clonotype sharing among donors was recognized.

On this clone itself: The target antigen is unknown.

Assay: immunoSEQ multiplex PCR; the TCRdb copy retains only in-frame clones and omits some. The sample lists fewer than 550,000 clones; over 60% were seen once. Germline-derived CDR1 and CDR2 are SGHAT and FQNNGV. This CDR3 contains 15 residues. V dropped 3 bases and J dropped 2; count of bases not matched to a gene: 4. The J gene is TRBJ2-5, the V gene TRBV11-2; TRBD2 aligns across 9 bases. This TCR came from a woman aged 35 to 49 in good health. Some clones in this sample may be carry-over from other donors' samples. The sequenced sample was PBMCs. The CDR3 protein is CASSFSGRGQETQYF. CDR3 DNA sequence: TGTGCCAGCAGCTTTAGCGGGAGAGGACAAGAGACCCAGTACTTC. Full variable domain (missing parts from reference TRBV11-2 and TRBJ2-5): EAGVAQSPRYKIIEKRQSVAFWCNPISGHATLYWYQQILGQGPKLLIQFQNNGVVDDSQLPKDRFSAERLKGVDSTLKIQPAKLEDSAVYLCASSFSGRGQETQYFGPGTRLLVL.